A single sample is the source of the 5 T cell receptor beta chains below, sequenced in a study of blood T cell repertoires in COVID-19. TCRdb's copy holds only in-frame clones and misses some; the assay was immunoSEQ multiplex PCR. The sample contains about 430,000 clones, 85% to 90% of which appear only once. Sequenced sample: PBMCs or T cells enriched from blood (not recorded which). The receptors were gathered from a man between 25 and 39 years old who had recovered from COVID-19.

The V and J genes are TRBV13 and TRBJ2-3; 8 bases align to TRBD2. The ends lost 5 bases at V and 2 bases at J; junction bases unmatched: 9. Germline V gene sequence: CDR1 PRHDT, CDR2 FYEKMQ (reference sequence). The CDR3 runs 16 residues. The CDR3 DNA reads TGTGCCAGCAGCCCCCGGGGTAGCGGGAACACAGATACGCAGTATTTT. Amino acid sequence: CASSPRGSGNTDTQYF.

The rearrangement links TRBV18 to TRBJ2-2, with 7 bases matching TRBD2. V lost 6 bases, J lost 3 bases, and 7 bases stayed unmatched. The CDR3 length is 15 residues. Germline-derived CDR1 and CDR2 are KGHSH and LQKENI. CDR3 loop: CASSGGTGDTGELFF. The CDR3 DNA is TGTGCCAGCTCGGGAGGGACCGGGGACACCGGGGAGCTGTTTTTT.

This chain links TRBV3-1 (or the pseudogene TRBV3-2) with TRBJ2-7; D remains ambiguous. The CDR3 covers 12 residues. The V and J ends lost 1 base and 5 bases respectively, with 6 bases between them. The V gene's germline CDR1 is LGHDT and CDR2 YNNKEL (reference sequence). As DNA, the CDR3 is TGTGCCAGCAGCCAAGGAGTGAACGAGCAGTACTTC. Its protein product is CASSQGVNEQYF.

The chain combines TRBV7-3 with TRBJ2-5; the match to TRBD2 covers 7 bases. V shed 3 bases and J 5 bases; nucleotides not matched to a gene: 9. Per germline, CDR1 SGHTA and CDR2 FQGTGA. CDR3 length: 15 residues. The CDR3 sequence: CASSLVGGPRETQYF. As DNA, the CDR3 is TGTGCCAGCAGCTTGGTGGGAGGGCCACGGGAGACCCAGTACTTC.

The V and J genes are TRBV6-5 and TRBJ2-6; no definite D call. Trimming cost V 5 bases and J 0 bases, with 5 bases left between them. The length of the CDR3 is 14 residues. From germline, CDR1 is MNHEY and CDR2 SVGAGI. The CDR3 DNA is TGTGCCAGCAGTCCGGTCTCTGGGGCCAACGTCCTGACTTTC. This encodes CASSPVSGANVLTF.